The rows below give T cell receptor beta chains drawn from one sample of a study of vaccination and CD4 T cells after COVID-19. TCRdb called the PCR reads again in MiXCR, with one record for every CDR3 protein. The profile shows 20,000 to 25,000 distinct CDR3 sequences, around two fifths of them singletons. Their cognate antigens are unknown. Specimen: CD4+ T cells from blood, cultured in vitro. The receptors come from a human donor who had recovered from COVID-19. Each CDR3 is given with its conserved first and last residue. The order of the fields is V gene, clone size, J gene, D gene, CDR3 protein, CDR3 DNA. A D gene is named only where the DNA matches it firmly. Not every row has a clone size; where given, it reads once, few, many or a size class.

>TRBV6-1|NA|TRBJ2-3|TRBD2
CASRRMPGLHTDTQYF
TGTGCCAGCAGACGTATGCCGGGACTACACACAGATACGCAGTATTTT
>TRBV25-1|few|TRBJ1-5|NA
CASSDTRRGGNQPQHF
TGTGCCAGCAGTGACACTCGGAGGGGCGGCAATCAGCCCCAGCATTTT
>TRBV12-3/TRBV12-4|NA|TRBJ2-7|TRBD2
CASSLGRTSGRQYF
TGTGCCAGCAGCTTAGGACGGACTAGCGGGAGACAATACTTC
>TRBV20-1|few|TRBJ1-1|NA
CSVTRGVGEAFF
TGCAGTGTTACCAGGGGAGTCGGGGAAGCTTTCTTT
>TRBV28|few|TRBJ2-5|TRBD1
CASSTSGTGIGMTQYF
TGTGCCAGCAGTACCTCCGGGACAGGGATCGGTATGACCCAGTACTTC
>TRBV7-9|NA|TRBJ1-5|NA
CASSLMGGDQPQHF
TGTGCCAGCAGCTTAATGGGAGGGGATCAGCCCCAGCATTTT
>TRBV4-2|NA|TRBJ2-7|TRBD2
CASSQDLAGGTYEQYF
TGTGCCAGCAGCCAAGACCTAGCGGGGGGAACCTACGAGCAGTACTTC
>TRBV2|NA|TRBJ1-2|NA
CAYGQLPNYGYTF
TGTGCCTATGGACAGCTACCTAACTATGGCTACACCTTC
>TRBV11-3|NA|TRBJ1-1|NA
CASSLGGSGSFF
TGTGCCAGCAGCTTAGGGGGTTCCGGATCTTTCTTT
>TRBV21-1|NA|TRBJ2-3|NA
CATSGADTQYF
TGTGCCACCTCGGGAGCAGATACGCAGTATTTT
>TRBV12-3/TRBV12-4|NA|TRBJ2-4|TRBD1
CASSITGTGHIQYF
TGTGCCAGCAGTATCACCGGGACAGGGCACATTCAGTACTTC
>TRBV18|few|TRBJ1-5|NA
CASSGGHGNQPQHF
TGTGCCAGCTCTGGGGGGCATGGCAATCAGCCCCAGCATTTT
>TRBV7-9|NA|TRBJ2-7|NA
CASSLDFYEQYF
TGTGCCAGCAGCTTAGACTTCTACGAGCAGTACTTC
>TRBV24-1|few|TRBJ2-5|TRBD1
CATSDLQGQGSETQYF
TGTGCCACCAGTGATTTGCAGGGACAGGGTTCAGAGACCCAGTACTTC
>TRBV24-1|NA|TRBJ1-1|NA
CATSDAASNTEAFF
TGTGCCACCAGTGATGCAGCGAGCAACACTGAAGCTTTCTTT
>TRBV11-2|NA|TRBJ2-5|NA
CASSPVARAGGETQYF
TGTGCCAGCAGCCCCGTGGCCAGGGCTGGGGGAGAGACCCAGTACTTC
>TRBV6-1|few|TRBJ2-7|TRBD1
CASDRGAYEQYF
TGTGCCAGCGACAGGGGGGCCTACGAGCAGTACTTC
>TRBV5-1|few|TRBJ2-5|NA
CASTGIGGQETQYF
TGCGCCAGCACCGGTATTGGGGGTCAAGAGACCCAGTACTTC
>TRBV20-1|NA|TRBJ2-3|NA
CSAPGGTGGTDTQYF
TGCAGTGCCCCGGGGGGAACAGGGGGCACAGATACGCAGTATTTT
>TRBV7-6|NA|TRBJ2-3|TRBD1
CASSFGTGVTDTQYF
TGTGCCAGCAGCTTCGGGACAGGGGTCACAGATACGCAGTATTTT
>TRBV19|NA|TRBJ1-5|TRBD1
CASSQDRASNQPQHF
TGTGCCAGTAGCCAAGACAGGGCGTCAAATCAGCCCCAGCATTTT
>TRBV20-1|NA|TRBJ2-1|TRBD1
CSAGLGRGGENEQFF
TGCAGTGCGGGCTTGGGTCGAGGGGGCGAGAATGAGCAGTTCTTC
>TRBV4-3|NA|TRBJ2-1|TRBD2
CASSHLAGVSSYNEQFF
TGCGCCAGCAGCCATTTGGCGGGAGTGTCATCCTACAATGAGCAGTTCTTC
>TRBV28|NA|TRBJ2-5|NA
CASSLTGRRGSQYF
TGTGCCAGCAGTTTAACGGGTCGTCGGGGGTCCCAGTACTTC
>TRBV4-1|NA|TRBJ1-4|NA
CASSRAGLNEKLFF
TGCGCCAGCAGCCGCGCGGGGCTCAATGAAAAACTGTTTTTT
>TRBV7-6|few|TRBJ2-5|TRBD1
CASSFRDRNPQETQYF
TGTGCCAGCAGCTTTAGGGACAGGAACCCTCAAGAGACCCAGTACTTC
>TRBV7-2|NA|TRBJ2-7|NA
CASSLDRTHWTAYEQYF
TGTGCCAGCAGCTTAGACCGGACGCACTGGACAGCCTACGAGCAGTACTTC
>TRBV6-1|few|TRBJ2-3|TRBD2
CASSRGTSGGAPDTQYF
TGTGCCAGCAGCCGGGGGACTAGCGGGGGGGCCCCAGATACGCAGTATTTT
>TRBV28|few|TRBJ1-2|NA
CASRHFARANYGYTF
TGTGCCAGCAGACATTTTGCTAGGGCTAACTATGGCTACACCTTC
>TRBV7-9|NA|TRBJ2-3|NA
CASSFGVADTQYF
TGTGCCAGCAGCTTTGGGGTAGCAGATACGCAGTATTTT
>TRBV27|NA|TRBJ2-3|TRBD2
CASRLAGGYRNTLYF
TGTGCCAGCAGATTAGCGGGGGGGTACCGTAATACGCTGTATTTT
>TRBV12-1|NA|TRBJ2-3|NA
CASSRTGWTDTQYF
TGTGCCAGCAGCCGTACAGGGTGGACAGATACGCAGTATTTT
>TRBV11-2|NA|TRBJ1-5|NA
CASSWTVDQPQHF
TGTGCCAGCAGCTGGACAGTGGACCAGCCCCAGCATTTT
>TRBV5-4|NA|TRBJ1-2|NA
CASSLGDANYGYTF
TGTGCCAGCAGCTTGGGGGATGCCAACTATGGCTACACCTTC
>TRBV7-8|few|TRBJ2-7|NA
CASSPWTPPYEQYF
TGTGCCAGCAGCCCCTGGACACCTCCCTACGAGCAGTACTTC
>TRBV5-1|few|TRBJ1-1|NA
CASSLDPSGNTEAFF
TGCGCCAGCAGCTTGGACCCCTCGGGGAACACTGAAGCTTTCTTT
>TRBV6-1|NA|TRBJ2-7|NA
CASSQTYEQYF
TGTGCCAGCAGCCAGACCTACGAGCAGTACTTC